Each of the 15 T cell receptor beta chains below was sequenced from the same sample in a study of CD8 T cells in ankylosing spondylitis. Study-level points and caveats: What appeared characteristic of ankylosing spondylitis blood was a TCR beta motif of several highly homologous variants.

TCRdb analysed the 5' RACE reads with MiXCR anew, one entry per CDR3 protein. The data hold more than 250,000 distinct CDR3 sequences, with 6.5% to 10% observed a single time. Their antigen targets remain unknown. Sequenced input: blood, either unsorted or a sorted T cell fraction (not recorded which). The receptors stem from a male donor with ankylosing spondylitis.

This clonotype came up many times. V and J are TRBV29-1 and TRBJ2-3; 8 positions match TRBD1. J lost 9 bases, V lost 2 bases, and 16 bases had no gene match. The CDR3 has 16 residues. Germline V gene lookup returns CDR1 SQVTM and CDR2 ANQGSEA. The CDR3 nucleotides are TGCAGCGTTGAATTAAGGGGGACAGGTGGTTTTGGCACGCAGTATTTT. Protein sequence: CSVELRGTGGFGTQYF.

This clonotype has only a few counts. This chain connects TRBV11-2 to TRBJ2-7; 8 nucleotides agree with TRBD1. The CDR3 runs 15 residues. J lost 5 bases, V lost 4 bases, and 10 bases had no gene match. The V gene's germline CDR1 is SGHAT and CDR2 FQNNGV. DNA of the CDR3: TGTGCCAGCAGCTCCACCAGGGGGCAAATGAACGAGCAGTACTTC. It is translated as CASSSTRGQMNEQYF.

The rearrangement joins TRBV6-1 to TRBJ2-2, with TRBD2 matching 9 bases. The germline gives CDR1 MNHNS, CDR2 SASEGT. Trimming at V came to 3 bases and at J to 6 bases, leaving 8 bases not matched to a gene. This CDR3 is built from 16 residues. The CDR3 nucleotides are TGTGCCAGCAGTGATTATAGCGGGAGTCAGGCCGGGGAGCTGTTTTTT. Its translation: CASSDYSGSQAGELFF.

The chain links TRBV19 to TRBJ2-5, with 9 bases aligning to TRBD1. The V gene's germline CDR1 is LNHDA and CDR2 SQIVND (reference sequence). This CDR3 is built from 16 residues. The ends lost 4 bases at V and 4 bases at J; junction bases unmatched: 10. The CDR3 region has the DNA TGTGCCAGTAGTAACGACAGGGGGTCCGGAGGAGAGACCCAGTACTTC. Translated: CASSNDRGSGGETQYF. The full variable domain, its missing parts supplied by reference TRBV19 and TRBJ2-5, is DGGITQSPKYLFRKEGQNVTLSCEQNLNHDAMYWYRQDPGQGLRLIYYSQIVNDFQKGDIAEGYSVSREKKESFPLTVTSAQKNPTAFYLCASSNDRGSGGETQYFGPGTRLLVL.

This clonotype was seen many times. CDR3 nucleotides: TGCGCCAGCAGCACCCCGGGACAGCATTACTCTGGGGCCAACGTCCTGACTTTC. It is translated as CASSTPGQHYSGANVLTF. This chain uses TRBV5-1 with TRBJ2-6; 7 bases align to TRBD1. This CDR3 spans 18 amino acids. The germline V gene encodes CDR1 SGHRS and CDR2 YFSETQ. With V trimmed by 4 bases and J by 0 bases, 10 bases remained unmatched.

This sequence joins TRBV5-6 and TRBJ1-1; D call uncertain. CDR1 is SGHDT, CDR2 YYEEEE, per germline. The V gene lost 5 bases and the J gene lost 10 bases, with 27 bases spanning the gap. This CDR3 spans 16 amino acids. CDR3 protein: CASSPLKTIGSSVAFF. DNA for the CDR3: TGTGCCAGCAGTCCCCTCAAAACTATTGGAAGTTCTGTAGCTTTCTTT. The full variable domain, in which reference TRBV5-6 and TRBJ1-1 provide the parts outside the CDR3, is DAGVTQSPTHLIKTRGQQVTLRCSPKSGHDTVSWYQQALGQGPQFIFQYYEEEERQRGNFPDRFSGHQFPNYSSELNVNALLLGDSALYLCASSPLKTIGSSVAFFGQGTRLTVV.

The chain is built from TRBV5-1 and TRBJ1-1; no clear D. This CDR3 is 14 amino acids long. The V end lost 5 bases, the J end lost 0 bases, and 11 bases lay between the germline ends. The germline V gene encodes CDR1 SGHRS and CDR2 YFSETQ. The CDR3 sequence is CASRLGEVNTEAFF. CDR3 DNA sequence: TGCGCCAGCAGACTCGGGGAGGTGAACACTGAAGCTTTCTTT. Complete variable domain (other parts from reference TRBV5-1 and TRBJ1-1): KAGVTQTPRYLIKTRGQQVTLSCSPISGHRSVSWYQQTPGQGLQFLFEYFSETQRNKGNFPGRFSGRQFSNSRSEMNVSTLELGDSALYLCASRLGEVNTEAFFGQGTRLTVV.

This rearrangement joins TRBV2 to TRBJ1-2; D remains unclear. Trimming removed 3 bases at V and 4 bases at J, with 6 bases between. Germline V gene sequence: CDR1 SNHLY, CDR2 FYNNEI. This CDR3 spans 12 amino acids. Here the CDR3 DNA reads TGTGCCAGCAGTGACCTCGGCTATGGCTACACCTTC. It is translated as CASSDLGYGYTF.

The chain joins TRBV29-1 to TRBJ2-1; D may correspond to TRBD1 or TRBD2 (6 bases each). The CDR3 loop spans 15 amino acids. Looked up from germline, CDR1 is SQVTM and CDR2 is ANQGSEA. V was pared by 3 bases and J by 7 bases, with 19 bases between. CDR3 nucleotide sequence: TGCAGCGTTGACACAACTAGGGGGGCGGAAAATGAGCAGTTCTTC. This encodes CSVDTTRGAENEQFF.

The gene calls are TRBV20-1 and TRBJ2-7; D is ambiguous. Germline V gives CDR1 DFQATT, CDR2 SNEGSKA (reference sequence). The CDR3 runs 12 residues. V lost 3 bases, J lost 5 bases, and 11 bases lay in between. CDR3 sequence: CSASMDVHEQYF. DNA for the CDR3: TGCAGTGCTAGCATGGATGTTCACGAGCAGTACTTC.

The J gene is TRBJ2-5, the V gene TRBV9; tentatively, D is TRBD1 or TRBD2 (5 bases each). The CDR3 consists of 14 residues. V was cut by 0 bases and J by 2 bases, with 8 bases left in between. Germline V gene lookup returns CDR1 SGDLS and CDR2 YYNGEE. CDR3 nucleotide sequence: TGTGCCAGCAGCGTAGGAGGGGCACAAGAGACCCAGTACTTC. Its protein is CASSVGGAQETQYF.

The chain has TRBV5-1 and TRBJ2-5, with a weak D call TRBD2 (5 bases). Germline CDR1 and CDR2: SGHRS and YFSETQ. This CDR3 region has 14 residues. V lost 1 base, J lost 6 bases, and 13 bases lay in between. CDR3 residues: CASSLTSTIQTQYF. The CDR3 DNA reads as TGCGCCAGCAGCTTGACCTCGACTATACAGACCCAGTACTTC. The full variable domain, with the rest looked up from reference TRBV5-1 and TRBJ2-5, is KAGVTQTPRYLIKTRGQQVTLSCSPISGHRSVSWYQQTPGQGLQFLFEYFSETQRNKGNFPGRFSGRQFSNSRSEMNVSTLELGDSALYLCASSLTSTIQTQYFGPGTRLLVL.

There are many counts of this clonotype. This chain joins TRBV6-2 or TRBV6-3 and TRBJ2-1, with D perhaps TRBD2 (5 bases). CDR1 MNHEY and CDR2 SVGEGT come from the germline V gene. Deletions cut 4 bases from V and 4 bases from J, with 20 bases between. The CDR3 loop spans 17 amino acids. In DNA form, the CDR3 reads TGTGCCAGCAGTTCTCTTGCCCGGGCTAGCCATTACAATGAGCAGTTCTTC. Its protein is CASSSLARASHYNEQFF.

V gene TRBV6-1 combines with J gene TRBJ1-1; no definite D call. Germline CDR1 and CDR2: MNHNS and SASEGT. Trimming removed 5 bases from V and 10 bases from J, with 20 bases in between. The CDR3 loop spans 14 amino acids. This chain's CDR3 is CASSPTGRRPGAFF. CDR3 nucleotide sequence: TGTGCCAGCAGTCCCACCGGACGGAGGCCCGGAGCTTTCTTT.

This clonotype was counted only a few times. The V call is TRBV5-1, the J call TRBJ2-1, with 10 bases matching TRBD1. V shed 2 bases, J shed 8 bases, and the junction held 10 bases outside the gene matches. The CDR3 loop spans 16 amino acids. Germline V gene lookup returns CDR1 SGHRS and CDR2 YFSETQ. The CDR3 DNA reads TGCGCCAGCAGCTTAGCCGGACAGGGGGTTTTAGATGAGCAGTTCTTC. Protein sequence: CASSLAGQGVLDEQFF.